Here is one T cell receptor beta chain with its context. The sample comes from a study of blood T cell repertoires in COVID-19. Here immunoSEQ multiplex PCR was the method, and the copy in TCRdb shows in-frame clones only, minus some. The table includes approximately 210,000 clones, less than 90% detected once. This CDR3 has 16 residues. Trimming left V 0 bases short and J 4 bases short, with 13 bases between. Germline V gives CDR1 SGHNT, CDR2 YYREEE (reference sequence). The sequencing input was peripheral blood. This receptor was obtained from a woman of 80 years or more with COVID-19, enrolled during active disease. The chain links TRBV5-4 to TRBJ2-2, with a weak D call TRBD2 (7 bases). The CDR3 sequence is CASSLGVGGPTGELFF. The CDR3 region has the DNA TGTGCCAGCAGCTTGGGTGTGGGGGGGCCCACCGGGGAGCTGTTTTTT.